This TCR beta chain was identified during a study of blood T cell repertoires in COVID-19. The CDR3 consists of 14 residues. Clones were sequenced by immunoSEQ multiplex PCR, and TCRdb holds only the in-frame ones, with some missing. Here the sample spans some 190,000 clones, 80% being singletons. This rearrangement joins TRBV1 to TRBJ1-3; the D call in the table, TRBD1, was not verified against the DNA. TRBV1 is deemed a pseudogene. Sequenced sample: PBMCs or T cells enriched from blood (not recorded which). The receptor was derived from a man aged 60 to 75 who had been exposed to COVID-19. DNA of the CDR3: TGCACCAGCAGCCAAGGGACAGCTGGAAACACCATATATTTT. This gives the protein CTSSQGTAGNTIYF.